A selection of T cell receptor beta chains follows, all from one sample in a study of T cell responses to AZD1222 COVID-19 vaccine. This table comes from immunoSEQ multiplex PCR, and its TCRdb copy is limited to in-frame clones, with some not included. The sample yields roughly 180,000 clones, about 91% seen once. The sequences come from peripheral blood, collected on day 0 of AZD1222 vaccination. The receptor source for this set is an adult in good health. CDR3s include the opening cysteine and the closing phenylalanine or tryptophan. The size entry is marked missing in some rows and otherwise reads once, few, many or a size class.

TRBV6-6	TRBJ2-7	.	CASSYGLGEQYF
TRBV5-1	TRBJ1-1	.	CASKWTDMNTEAFF
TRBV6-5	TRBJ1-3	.	CASSYSGDGNTIYF
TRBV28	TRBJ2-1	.	CASSLSGGTSTMRQFF
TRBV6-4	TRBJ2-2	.	CASSALGTGELFF
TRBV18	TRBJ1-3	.	CASSPSPRQGRNTIYF
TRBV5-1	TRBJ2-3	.	CASSYESLTDTQYF
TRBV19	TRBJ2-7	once	CASSHSNPRDEQYF
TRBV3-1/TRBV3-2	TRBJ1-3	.	CASSQERLAGARGNTIYF
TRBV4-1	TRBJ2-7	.	CASSQVTGGGYEQYF
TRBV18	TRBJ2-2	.	CASSPESPGVPMTGELFF
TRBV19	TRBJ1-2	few	CASSGQGISGYTF
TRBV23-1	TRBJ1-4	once	CASSPKGPDPLKLFF
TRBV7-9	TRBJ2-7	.	CASTSGSYEQYF
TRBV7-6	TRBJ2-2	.	CASSLGGIRNTGELFF
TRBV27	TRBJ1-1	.	CASRPIQGNTEAFF
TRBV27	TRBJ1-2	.	CASSWGTGLNYGYTF
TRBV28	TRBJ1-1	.	CASSFWGMNTEAFF
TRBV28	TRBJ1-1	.	CASSLLGRQNTEAFF
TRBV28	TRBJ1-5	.	CASSSGFSNQPQHF
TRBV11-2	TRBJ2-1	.	CASSLGPRNEQFF
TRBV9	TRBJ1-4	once	CASSARQGPNEKLFF
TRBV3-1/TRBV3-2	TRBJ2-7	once	CASSQAEGSYEQYF
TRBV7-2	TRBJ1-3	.	CASSWISGRGGSGNTIYF
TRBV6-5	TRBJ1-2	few	CASSPSGGSQKGYTF
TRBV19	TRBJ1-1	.	CASSPGKDTEAFF
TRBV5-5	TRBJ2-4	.	CASSQQSAKNIQYF